What follows are 5 T cell receptor beta chains derived from one specimen sequenced in a study of T cells after yellow fever vaccination. TCRdb recomputed calls from the 5' RACE reads with MiXCR, one row per CDR3 protein. The sample shows some 400,000 distinct CDR3 sequences, approximately 6% of them seen only once. This specimen was PBMCs, taken 5 days after the yellow fever booster vaccination. The receptors here all came from a man between 25 and 39 years old who received the YFV17D yellow fever vaccine.

This clonotype turned up a few times. The CDR3 protein is CAIRGPANTGELFF. The CDR3 DNA reads TGTGCCATCAGGGGACCCGCGAACACCGGGGAGCTGTTTTTT. This sequence joins TRBV10-3 and TRBJ2-2; D might be TRBD1 or TRBD2, each matching 5 bases. CDR1 is ENHRY and CDR2 is SYGVKD in the germline V gene. The CDR3 spans 14 residues. V lost 6 bases to trimming and J lost 0 bases, with 8 bases between them.

This clonotype occurred a few times. J is TRBJ2-3 and V is TRBV7-2, with unresolved D. The CDR3 sequence is 12 residues long. From germline, CDR1 is SGHTA and CDR2 FQGNSA. V lost 5 bases, J lost 8 bases, and 11 bases lay in between. DNA of the CDR3: TGTGCCAGCAGCCCGGAAACCGGTACGCAGTATTTT. Translating gives CASSPETGTQYF.

This clonotype was counted only a few times. The chain uses TRBV27 and TRBJ1-2; 9 bases align to TRBD1. Germline V lookup: CDR1 MNHEY, CDR2 SMNVEV (reference sequence). J lost 3 bases, V lost 5 bases, and 4 bases had no gene match. The CDR3 extends over 14 amino acids. The CDR3 sequence is CASSRQGEDYGYTF. CDR3 nucleotide sequence: TGTGCCAGCAGTAGACAGGGGGAGGACTATGGCTACACCTTC.

The chain links TRBV21-1 to TRBJ2-5; the D call in the table, TRBD2, was not verified against the DNA. TRBV21-1 is listed as a pseudogene. The CDR3 is made up of 14 amino acids. The CDR3 loop is CASAVLAEEETQYF. CDR3 nucleotide sequence: TGTGCCAGCGCCGTACTAGCGGAGGAAGAGACCCAGTACTTC.

The chain links TRBV15 to TRBJ2-1; TRBD1 matches at 7 bases. The CDR3 length is 21 residues. Looked up from germline, CDR1 is LNHNV and CDR2 is YYDKDF (reference sequence). After removal of 0 bases from V and 0 bases from J, the junction contained 17 bases not matched to a gene. The CDR3 coding sequence is TGTGCCACCAGCAGAGACTTAAGGGGGCCTCGGAGAGGGGGCTCCTACAATGAGCAGTTCTTC. It translates to CATSRDLRGPRRGGSYNEQFF.